This entry lists 14 T cell receptor beta chains sequenced from one sample in a study of early T cells in non-severe SARS-CoV-2 infection (dated by TCRdb to about 2021). Receptor amplification or capture employed 5' RACE. This sample was sequenced with a NextSeq 500. The public reads were run again by TCRdb, first through fastp at Q25 and then through MiXCR, and only productive beta chains were kept. Each CDR3 protein appears once, grouped with its most common genes and DNA. Across this sample there are roughly 63,000 distinct CDR3 sequences, with over 10% seen only once. The top ten hold roughly 4.7% of the sample. Sequencing used whole blood. Source of these receptors: an adult who was a healthcare worker with PCR-confirmed SARS-CoV-2 infection or an uninfected control (not recorded which).

This clonotype was found many times. This sequence joins TRBV3-1 and TRBJ1-1, with D possibly TRBD1 on 5 matching bases. CDR1 is LGHDT, CDR2 YNNKEL, per germline (reference sequence). The CDR3 extends over 12 amino acids. Trimming removed 1 base from V and 10 bases from J, with 10 bases in between. CDR3 amino acids: CASSQGRGGAFF. In DNA, the CDR3 is TGTGCCAGCAGCCAAGGAAGGGGCGGAGCTTTCTTT. The full variable domain, in which reference TRBV3-1 and TRBJ1-1 provide the parts outside the CDR3, is DTAVSQTPKYLVTQMGNDKSIKCEQNLGHDTMYWYKQDSKKFLKIMFSYNNKELIINETVPNRFSPKSPDKAHLNLHINSLELGDSAVYFCASSQGRGGAFFGQGTRLTVV.

As for this clonotype: A much bigger clone sits one base away, suggesting this may be a read error. The V gene is TRBV3-1, the J gene TRBJ1-1; 8 bases fit TRBD1. CDR3 length equals 15 residues. Germline V gives CDR1 LGHDT, CDR2 YNNKEL (reference sequence). After removal of 1 base from V and 7 bases from J, the junction contained 8 bases not matched to a gene. CDR3: CASSQVVTGAIEAFF. The CDR3 DNA reads as TGTGCCAGCAGCCAAGTGGTGACAGGGGCGATTGAAGCTTTCTTT. Full variable domain (remainder filled in from reference TRBV3-1 and TRBJ1-1): DTAVSQTPKYLVTQMGNDKSIKCEQNLGHDTMYWYKQDSKKFLKIMFSYNNKELIINETVPNRFSPKSPDKAHLNLHINSLELGDSAVYFCASSQVVTGAIEAFFGQGTRLTVV.

There are a few counts of this clonotype. CDR3 residues: CASRDGGLANYGYTF. CDR3 sequence (DNA): TGTGCCAGCAGGGACGGGGGATTAGCTAACTATGGCTACACCTTC. The V and J genes are TRBV6-1 and TRBJ1-2; D might be TRBD1 (5 bases). The germline V and J ends were trimmed by 6 bases and 0 bases, with 14 bases remaining between them. The CDR3 runs 15 residues. Germline CDR1 and CDR2: MNHNS and SASEGT.

This clonotype has ten or more counts. The CDR3 loop reads CSARETAVEAFF. Here the CDR3 DNA reads TGCAGTGCTAGAGAGACAGCAGTCGAAGCTTTCTTT. The chain carries TRBV20-1 and TRBJ1-1; tentatively, D is TRBD1 (5 bases). Between the trimmed V and J ends, which lost 0 bases and 8 bases, there was a span of 10 bases. Looked up from germline, CDR1 is DFQATT and CDR2 is SNEGSKA (reference sequence). The CDR3 is 12 residues long.

There are many counts of this clonotype. CDR3 in amino acids: CSARGTENQGPQETQYF. The CDR3 DNA follows: TGCAGTGCTAGAGGGACGGAAAACCAGGGGCCCCAAGAGACCCAGTACTTC. The chain links TRBV20-1 to TRBJ2-5; the D gene is possibly TRBD1 (6 bases). The CDR3 is made up of 17 amino acids. V lost 1 base, J lost 1 base, and 19 bases lay in between. Germline CDR1 and CDR2: DFQATT and SNEGSKA (reference sequence).

This clonotype appeared many times. The chain carries TRBV6-5 and TRBJ1-5, with 8 positions matching TRBD1. Trimming at V came to 2 bases and at J to 3 bases, leaving 12 bases not matched to a gene. Germline V gene sequence: CDR1 MNHEY, CDR2 SVGAGI. This CDR3 is 18 amino acids long. CDR3 DNA: TGTGCCAGCAGTTACCTAGGCAGGGGGCGAGGGGACAATCAGCCCCAGCATTTT. Protein sequence: CASSYLGRGRGDNQPQHF.

This clonotype has only a few counts. The J gene is TRBJ1-5, the V gene TRBV2; the D is unclear. Germline lookup yields CDR1 SNHLY and CDR2 FYNNEI. V was shortened by 4 bases and J by 0 bases, with 4 bases between the two germline ends. The CDR3 has 13 residues. CDR3 sequence: CASSVSSNQPQHF. As DNA, the CDR3 is TGTGCCAGCAGTGTAAGTAGCAATCAGCCCCAGCATTTT.

This clonotype has at least ten counts. The V call is TRBV11-2, the J call TRBJ1-5; the D gene is possibly TRBD1 (6 bases). The germline V gene encodes CDR1 SGHAT and CDR2 FQNNGV. The CDR3 has 17 residues. V was shortened by 5 bases and J by 1 base, with 18 bases between the two germline ends. CDR3 residues: CASSPHWGAVSNQPQHF. CDR3 nucleotide sequence: TGTGCCAGCAGCCCGCACTGGGGGGCCGTGAGCAATCAGCCCCAGCATTTT.

Only a few counts were recorded for this clonotype. The chain couples TRBV11-1 to TRBJ2-4, with D possibly being TRBD1 (5 bases). CDR3 length: 15 residues. V was pared by 5 bases and J by 7 bases, with 18 bases between. CDR1 SGHAT and CDR2 FQDESV come from the germline V gene (reference sequence). The CDR3 coding sequence is TGTGCCAGCAGCCCAACAGGCGGAGAAGGGAACATTCAGTACTTC. Protein product: CASSPTGGEGNIQYF.

This clonotype has at least ten counts. This chain connects TRBV3-1 to TRBJ2-7; D not certain. The germline gives CDR1 LGHDT, CDR2 YNNKEL (reference sequence). Trimming left V 3 bases short and J 5 bases short, with 11 bases between. The CDR3 contains 13 residues. CDR3 loop: CASSHPDVDEQYF. Here the CDR3 DNA reads TGTGCCAGCAGCCACCCCGACGTGGACGAGCAGTACTTC.

In its sample, this clonotype was seen many times. This chain joins TRBV10-2 and TRBJ2-7; 10 nucleotides match TRBD1. Looked up from germline, CDR1 is WSHSY and CDR2 is SAAADI. This CDR3 contains 13 residues. The ends lost 6 bases at V and 3 bases at J; junction bases unmatched: 2. CDR3 nucleotide sequence: TGCGCCAGCAGCCGGGACAGGGGCTACGAGCAGTACTTC. Its translation is CASSRDRGYEQYF.

The gene calls are TRBV7-2 and TRBJ2-1, with 7 bases identical to TRBD2. The V segment lost 5 bases and the J segment 5 bases; nucleotides outside the gene matches: 9. Germline V gene data show CDR1 as SGHTA and CDR2 as FQGNSA. The CDR3 length is 15 residues. CDR3 nucleotides: TGTGCCAGCAGCCCTAGGACTAGTCGGGACAATGAGCAGTTCTTC. Residues: CASSPRTSRDNEQFF.

This clonotype was seen at least ten times. The rearrangement links TRBV6-4 to TRBJ2-1; 9 bases are a match to TRBD2. The ends lost 3 bases at V and 8 bases at J; junction bases unmatched: 8. The CDR3 is 15 amino acids. Germline V CDR1 and CDR2: MRHNA, SNTAGT. The CDR3 region is CASSEKGTSSHEQFF. CDR3 DNA sequence: TGTGCCAGCAGTGAAAAAGGGACTAGCTCCCATGAGCAGTTCTTC.

J is TRBJ1-6 and V is TRBV3-1, with 7 bases identical to TRBD1. Germline-derived CDR1 and CDR2 are LGHDT and YNNKEL (reference sequence). The V gene end was trimmed by 0 bases and the J gene end by 7 bases; junction bases not matched to a gene: 3. The CDR3 has 15 amino acids. The CDR3 coding sequence is TGTGCCAGCAGCCAAGAAGCAGGGGGAAATTCACCCCTCCACTTT. Protein product: CASSQEAGGNSPLHF.